This T cell receptor beta chain was retrieved from a study of blood T cell repertoires in COVID-19 (dated by TCRdb to about 2020). With regard to the full study: Collaborator samples came from the United States, Italy and Spain and covered acute and convalescent phases of COVID-19. The prospective study material was composed of cDNA or gDNA derived from T cells, B-cell-depleted T cells, or PBMCs. The dataset comprised deeply sampled blood TCRbeta repertoires from subjects exposed to, actively infected with, or recovered from COVID-19. The repertoires were released in a freely available public database meant as a resource for research on the immune response to SARS-CoV-2. Samples were obtained from the ongoing ImmuneRACE study (first 160 participants) and from 1,254 subjects provided by 6 global collaborators. Nearly every sample came with metadata listing a de-identified subject ID, COVID-19 status, age in years and sex. Where available, HLA class I and class II types were obtained from metadata supplied by the sample provider rather than from assay-based typing.

Of note for this clone: It lacks a known antigen. No much larger clone exists at a distance of one base, and base qualities are not known.

Study-level results and caveats: The amount of clinical and demographic metadata varied by source and participant and was provided uncurated.

Participants in the prospective study were aged about 18 to 95 years, lived in under 30 United States geographic areas, and enrolled through a virtual design. In the prospective study, participants were assigned to cohorts based on the clinical history participants reported in a screening survey and a study questionnaire. Recovered participants in ImmuneRACE Cohort 3 were defined as having two consecutive negative NP/OP PCR tests, clearance from a healthcare professional, or resolution of symptoms. In the prospective study, whole blood, serum and a nasopharyngeal or oropharyngeal swab were collected from each participant by mobile phlebotomists. Prospective study participants could optionally give additional blood draws and questionnaires over an approximately 2-month period. Before DNA extraction, blood samples from the prospective study were shipped at room temperature or frozen. From the cysteine up to the phenylalanine, the CDR3 has a length of 15 residues. Only the CDR3 region is kept as DNA, spanning 45 bases read in frame from base 1. According to the germline V gene, CDR1 reads SGDLS and CDR2 reads YYNGEE. Germline trimming amounts to 0 bases on V and 5 bases on J, with 4 as the count of junction bases outside the gene matches.

TCRbeta CDR3 regions were amplified from genomic DNA by means of the immunoSEQ Assay, a bias-controlled multiplex PCR. For the original study's pipeline: Within the assay, amplification of reference gene primers was used to estimate how many nucleated cells each sample contained. Sequence reads were collapsed and filtered to measure the absolute abundance of every unique TCRbeta CDR3 rearrangement. For each sample, productive Simpson clonality was calculated as the square root of Simpson's diversity index across productive rearrangements. The table comes from immuneACCESS by way of TCRdb, which keeps in-frame sequences with V and J called. Part of the clones is missing from these tables; in studies checked, under half for an unresolved V gene and the rest for unknown reasons. From that table come the V and J calls and clone size; the DNA was used to work out D and trimming. The sample records fewer than 350,000 clones, approximately 83% of which are singletons. Of the sample, roughly 2% falls within the top ten clones.

Material: PBMCs or T cells enriched from blood (not recorded which). The clonotype comes from a man aged 25 to 40 who had recovered from COVID-19. Recombination joined TRBV9 with TRBJ2-1, with 8 junctional bases fitting TRBD2. This receptor carries the CDR3 CASSVAGGADNEQFF. The sequence in DNA is TGTGCCAGCAGCGTAGCGGGGGGGGCTGACAATGAGCAGTTCTTC.